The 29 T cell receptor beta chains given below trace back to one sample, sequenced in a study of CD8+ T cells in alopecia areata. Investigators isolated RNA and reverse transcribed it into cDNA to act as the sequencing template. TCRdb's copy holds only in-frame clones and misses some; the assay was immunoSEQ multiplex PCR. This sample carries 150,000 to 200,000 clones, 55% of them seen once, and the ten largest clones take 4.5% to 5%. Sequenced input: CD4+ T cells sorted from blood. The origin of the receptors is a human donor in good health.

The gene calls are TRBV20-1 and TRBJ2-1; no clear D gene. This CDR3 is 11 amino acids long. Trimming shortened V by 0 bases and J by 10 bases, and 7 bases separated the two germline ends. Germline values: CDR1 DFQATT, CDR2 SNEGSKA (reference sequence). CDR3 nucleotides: TGCAGTGCTAGAGATCGCCGGGAGCAGTTCTTC. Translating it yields CSARDRREQFF.

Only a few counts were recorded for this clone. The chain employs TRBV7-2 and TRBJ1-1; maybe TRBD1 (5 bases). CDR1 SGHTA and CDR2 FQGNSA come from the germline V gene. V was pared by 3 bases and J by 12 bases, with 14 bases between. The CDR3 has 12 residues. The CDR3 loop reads CASSLRGRKTFF. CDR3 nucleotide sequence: TGTGCCAGCAGCTTGAGGGGACGAAAGACTTTCTTT.

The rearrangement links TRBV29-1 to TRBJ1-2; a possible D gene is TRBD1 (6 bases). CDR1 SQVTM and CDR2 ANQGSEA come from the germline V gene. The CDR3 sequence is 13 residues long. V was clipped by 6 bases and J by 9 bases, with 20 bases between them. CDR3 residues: CSVAGGGPRSYTF. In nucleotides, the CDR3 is TGCAGCGTCGCGGGAGGGGGTCCGAGAAGCTACACCTTC.

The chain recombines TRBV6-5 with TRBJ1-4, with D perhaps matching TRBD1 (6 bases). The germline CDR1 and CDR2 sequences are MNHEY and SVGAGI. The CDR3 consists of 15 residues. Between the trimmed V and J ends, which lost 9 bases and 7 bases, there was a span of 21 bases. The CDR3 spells CASATGGAPTEKLFF. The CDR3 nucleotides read TGTGCCAGTGCCACCGGGGGGGCGCCGACTGAAAAACTGTTTTTT.

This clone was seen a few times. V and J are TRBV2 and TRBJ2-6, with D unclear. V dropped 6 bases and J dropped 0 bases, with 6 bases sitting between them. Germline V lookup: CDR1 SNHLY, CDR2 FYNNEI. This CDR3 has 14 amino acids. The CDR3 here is CASRRSSGANVLTF. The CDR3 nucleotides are TGTGCCAGCAGACGCAGCTCTGGGGCCAACGTCCTGACTTTC.

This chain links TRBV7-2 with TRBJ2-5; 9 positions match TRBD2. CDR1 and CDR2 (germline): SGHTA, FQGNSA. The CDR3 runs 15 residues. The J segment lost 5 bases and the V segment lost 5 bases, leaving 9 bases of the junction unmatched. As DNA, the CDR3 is TGTGCCAGCAGCCTGACGGGACTAGCAGGGGAGACCCAGTACTTC. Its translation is CASSLTGLAGETQYF.

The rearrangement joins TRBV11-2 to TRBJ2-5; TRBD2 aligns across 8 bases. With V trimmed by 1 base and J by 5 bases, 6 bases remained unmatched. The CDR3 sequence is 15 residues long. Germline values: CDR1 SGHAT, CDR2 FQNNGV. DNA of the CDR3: TGTGCCAGCAGCTTAGCGGGAGGGCTTGGGGAGACCCAGTACTTC. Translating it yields CASSLAGGLGETQYF.

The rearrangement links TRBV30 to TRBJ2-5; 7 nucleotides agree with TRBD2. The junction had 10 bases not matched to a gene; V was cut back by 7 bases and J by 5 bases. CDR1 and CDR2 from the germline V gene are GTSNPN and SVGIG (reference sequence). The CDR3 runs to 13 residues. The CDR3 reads CASTSGVGETQYF. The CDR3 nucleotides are TGTGCCTCTACGAGCGGGGTTGGGGAGACCCAGTACTTC.

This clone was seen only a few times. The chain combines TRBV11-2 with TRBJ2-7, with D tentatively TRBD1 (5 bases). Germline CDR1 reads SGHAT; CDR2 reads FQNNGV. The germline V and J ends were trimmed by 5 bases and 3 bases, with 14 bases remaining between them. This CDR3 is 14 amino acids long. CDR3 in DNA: TGTGCCAGCAGCCCCGAAACAGGATACTACGAGCAGTACTTC. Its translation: CASSPETGYYEQYF.

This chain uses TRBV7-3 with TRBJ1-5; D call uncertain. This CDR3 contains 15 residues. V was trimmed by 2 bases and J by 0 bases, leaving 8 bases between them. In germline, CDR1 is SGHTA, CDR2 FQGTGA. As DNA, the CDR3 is TGTGCCAGCAGCTTAGGCAGGCATAGCAATCAGCCCCAGCATTTT. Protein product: CASSLGRHSNQPQHF.

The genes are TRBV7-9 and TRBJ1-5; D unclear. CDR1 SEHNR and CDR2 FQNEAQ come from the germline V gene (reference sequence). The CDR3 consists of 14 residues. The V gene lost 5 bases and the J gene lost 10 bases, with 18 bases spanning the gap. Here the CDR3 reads CASSPLAGVLPQHF. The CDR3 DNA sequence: TGTGCCAGCAGCCCGCTGGCTGGGGTTCTTCCCCAGCATTTT.

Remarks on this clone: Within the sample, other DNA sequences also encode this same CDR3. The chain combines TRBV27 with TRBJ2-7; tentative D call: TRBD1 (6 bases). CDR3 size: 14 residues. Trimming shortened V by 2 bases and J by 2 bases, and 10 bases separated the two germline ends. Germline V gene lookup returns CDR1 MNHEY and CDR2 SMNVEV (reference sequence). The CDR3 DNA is TGTGCCAGCAGTTTAAGGCAGGGGACCTACGAGCAGTACTTC. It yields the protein CASSLRQGTYEQYF.

The CDR3 loop is CASSQGSGGDTQYF. The CDR3 bases are TGTGCCAGCAGCCAGGGGTCGGGAGGAGATACGCAGTATTTT. This chain connects TRBV7-6 to TRBJ2-3; D perhaps matches TRBD2 (7 bases). V shed 5 bases and J shed 5 bases, with 14 bases lying between them. The CDR3 totals 14 residues. Germline CDR1 is SGHVS and CDR2 is FNYEAQ.

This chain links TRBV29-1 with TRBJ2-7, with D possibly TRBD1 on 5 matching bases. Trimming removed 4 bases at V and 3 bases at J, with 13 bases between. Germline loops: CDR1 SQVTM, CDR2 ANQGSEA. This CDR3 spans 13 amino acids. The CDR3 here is CSVGDRDRYEQYF. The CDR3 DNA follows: TGCAGCGTTGGAGACAGAGACCGCTACGAGCAGTACTTC.

CDR3 coding DNA: TGTGCCAGCAGTCCTCTAGCGGGAAGGGGCGAGCAGTACTTC. This gives the protein CASSPLAGRGEQYF. This chain connects TRBV25-1 to TRBJ2-7; TRBD2 aligns across 9 bases. The CDR3 totals 14 residues. Germline assignment: CDR1 MGHDK and CDR2 SYGVNS. Unmatched junction bases numbered 8, after V lost 5 bases and J lost 6 bases.

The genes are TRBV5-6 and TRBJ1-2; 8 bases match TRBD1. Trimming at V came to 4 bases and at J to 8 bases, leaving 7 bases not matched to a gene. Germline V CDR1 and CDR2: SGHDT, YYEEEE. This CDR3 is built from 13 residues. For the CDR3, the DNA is TGTGCCAGCAGCCCGACAGGGGTGGCGGGCTACACCTTC. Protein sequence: CASSPTGVAGYTF.

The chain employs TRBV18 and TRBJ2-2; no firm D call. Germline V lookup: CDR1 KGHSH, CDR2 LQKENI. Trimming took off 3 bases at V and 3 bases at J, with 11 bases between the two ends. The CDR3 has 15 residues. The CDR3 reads CASSPGRSDTGELFF. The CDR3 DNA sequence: TGTGCCAGCTCACCGGGTAGATCGGACACCGGGGAGCTGTTTTTT.

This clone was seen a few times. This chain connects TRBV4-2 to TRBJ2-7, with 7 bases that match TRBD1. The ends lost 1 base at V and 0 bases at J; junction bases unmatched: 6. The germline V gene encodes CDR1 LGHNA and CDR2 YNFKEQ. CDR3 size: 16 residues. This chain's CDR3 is CASSQGIRDSSYEQYF. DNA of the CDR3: TGTGCCAGCAGCCAAGGCATCCGGGACAGCTCCTACGAGCAGTACTTC.

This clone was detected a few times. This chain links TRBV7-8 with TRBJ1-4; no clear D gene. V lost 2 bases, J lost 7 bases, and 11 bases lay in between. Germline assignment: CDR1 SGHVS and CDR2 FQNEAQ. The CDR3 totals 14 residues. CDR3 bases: TGTGCCAGCAGCTTAAGGGTTGGGTCTGAAAAACTGTTTTTT. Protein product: CASSLRVGSEKLFF.

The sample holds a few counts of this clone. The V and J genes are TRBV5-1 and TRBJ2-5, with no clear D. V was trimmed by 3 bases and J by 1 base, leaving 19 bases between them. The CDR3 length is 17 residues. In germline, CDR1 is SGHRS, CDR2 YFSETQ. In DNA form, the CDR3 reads TGCGCCAGCAGCTCAAGATTACGTCAGGTTCCCCAAGAGACCCAGTACTTC. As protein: CASSSRLRQVPQETQYF.

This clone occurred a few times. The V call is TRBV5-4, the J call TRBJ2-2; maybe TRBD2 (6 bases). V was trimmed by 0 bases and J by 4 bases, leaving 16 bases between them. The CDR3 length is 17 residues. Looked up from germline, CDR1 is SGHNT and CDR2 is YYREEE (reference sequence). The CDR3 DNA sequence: TGTGCCAGCAGCTTGGGACTAGTCCTGGGTGTCACCGGGGAGCTGTTTTTT. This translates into CASSLGLVLGVTGELFF.

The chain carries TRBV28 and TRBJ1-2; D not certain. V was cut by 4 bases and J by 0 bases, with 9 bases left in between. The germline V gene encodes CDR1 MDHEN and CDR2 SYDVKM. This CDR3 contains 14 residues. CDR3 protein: CASSSGPPNYGYTF. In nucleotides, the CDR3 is TGTGCCAGCAGTTCGGGTCCTCCTAACTATGGCTACACCTTC.

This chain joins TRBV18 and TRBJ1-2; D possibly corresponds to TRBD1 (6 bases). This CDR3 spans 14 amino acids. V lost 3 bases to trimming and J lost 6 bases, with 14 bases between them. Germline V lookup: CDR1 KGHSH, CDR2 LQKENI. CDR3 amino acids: CASSPMIRGNGYTF. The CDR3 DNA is TGTGCCAGCTCACCGATGATCAGGGGCAATGGCTACACCTTC.

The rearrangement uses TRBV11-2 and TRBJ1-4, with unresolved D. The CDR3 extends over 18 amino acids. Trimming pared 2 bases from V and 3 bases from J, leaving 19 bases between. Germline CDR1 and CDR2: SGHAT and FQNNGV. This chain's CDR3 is CASSLKLFATDANEKLFF. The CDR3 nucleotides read TGTGCCAGCAGCTTAAAATTATTCGCGACTGACGCTAATGAAAAACTGTTTTTT. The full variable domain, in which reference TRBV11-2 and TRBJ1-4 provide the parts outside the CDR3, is EAGVAQSPRYKIIEKRQSVAFWCNPISGHATLYWYQQILGQGPKLLIQFQNNGVVDDSQLPKDRFSAERLKGVDSTLKIQPAKLEDSAVYLCASSLKLFATDANEKLFFGSGTQLSVL.

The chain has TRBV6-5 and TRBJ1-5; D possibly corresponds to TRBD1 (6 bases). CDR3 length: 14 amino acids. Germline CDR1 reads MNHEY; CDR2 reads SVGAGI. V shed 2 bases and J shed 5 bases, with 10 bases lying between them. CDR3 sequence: CASSYASGDQPQHF. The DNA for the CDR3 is TGTGCCAGCAGTTACGCGTCAGGGGATCAGCCCCAGCATTTT.

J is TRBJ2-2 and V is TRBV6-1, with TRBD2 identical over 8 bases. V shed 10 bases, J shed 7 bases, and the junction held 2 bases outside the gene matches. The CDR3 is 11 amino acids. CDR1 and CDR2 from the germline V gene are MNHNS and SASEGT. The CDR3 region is CATGGLGELFF. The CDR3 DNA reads TGTGCCACGGGGGGGCTCGGGGAGCTGTTTTTT.

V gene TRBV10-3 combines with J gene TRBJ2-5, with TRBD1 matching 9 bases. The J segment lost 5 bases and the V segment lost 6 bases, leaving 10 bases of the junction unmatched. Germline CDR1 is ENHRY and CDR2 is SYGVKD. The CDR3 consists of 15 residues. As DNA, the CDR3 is TGTGCCATCAGCACCGGGACAGGGAATTCGGAGACCCAGTACTTC. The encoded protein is CAISTGTGNSETQYF.

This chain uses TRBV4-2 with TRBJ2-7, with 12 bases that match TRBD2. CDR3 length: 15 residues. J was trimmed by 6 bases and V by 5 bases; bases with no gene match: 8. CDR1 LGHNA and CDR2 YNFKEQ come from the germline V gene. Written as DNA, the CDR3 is TGTGCCAGCAGCGAATTGACTAGCGGGAGAAGCGAGCAGTACTTC. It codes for CASSELTSGRSEQYF.

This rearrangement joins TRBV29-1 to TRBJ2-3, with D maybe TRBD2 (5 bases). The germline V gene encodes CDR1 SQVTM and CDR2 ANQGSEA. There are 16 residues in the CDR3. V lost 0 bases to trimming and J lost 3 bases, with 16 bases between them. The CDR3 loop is CSVEDRLASQTDTQYF. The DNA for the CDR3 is TGCAGCGTTGAAGATCGGTTAGCGTCTCAGACAGATACGCAGTATTTT.